This T cell receptor beta chain was recorded in a study of blood T cell repertoires in COVID-19. In the study overall: The samples span acute and convalescent COVID-19 from the United States, Italy and Spain.

The V gene's germline CDR1 is LGHNA and CDR2 YSLEER. The J segment lost 0 bases and the V segment lost 5 bases, leaving 3 bases of the junction unmatched. The CDR3 is 15 residues long. Here immunoSEQ multiplex PCR was the method, and the copy in TCRdb shows in-frame clones only, minus some. The repertoire holds 300,000 to 450,000 clones, roughly nine tenths seen once, with less than 1.2% in the top ten. Participant-reported clinical history was the basis for cohort assignment. The chain combines TRBV4-3 with TRBJ2-7; 11 bases align to TRBD2. Specimen: PBMCs or T cells enriched from blood (not recorded which). This receptor was identified in a man aged 18 to 30 who had recovered from COVID-19. The DNA for the CDR3 is TGCGCCAGCAGCGATGGGACTAGCGGCTCCTACGAGCAGTACTTC. It encodes CASSDGTSGSYEQYF.